These 20 T cell receptor beta chains share one sample of origin, sequenced in a study of OX40 agonist ivuxolimab in advanced cancers. Assay used: immunoSEQ multiplex PCR; TCRdb lists only in-frame clones, some missing. The table includes 55,000 to 70,000 clones, about 82% detected once. This specimen was CD4+ or CD8+ T cells sorted from blood, taken in a trial of the OX40 agonist ivuxolimab. The receptors come from an adult with an advanced solid tumor such as melanoma, head and neck, liver or kidney cancer.

This clone has only a few counts. The chain uses TRBV7-9 and TRBJ1-6; D is perhaps TRBD1 (6 bases). Per germline, CDR1 SEHNR and CDR2 FQNEAQ (reference sequence). V shed 3 bases and J shed 7 bases, with 16 bases lying between them. CDR3 length: 16 residues. CDR3 nucleotide sequence: TGTGCCAGCAGCTTCGTTACTACAGGGCAGAATTCACCCCTCCACTTT. This gives the protein CASSFVTTGQNSPLHF.

The gene calls are TRBV5-1 and TRBJ1-5, with a weak D call TRBD1 (5 bases). The germline gives CDR1 SGHRS, CDR2 YFSETQ. The CDR3 sequence is 13 residues long. Trimming removed 5 bases from V and 3 bases from J, with 9 bases in between. The chain's CDR3 is CASSPGFNQPQHF. The CDR3 DNA follows: TGCGCCAGCAGTCCAGGGTTCAATCAGCCCCAGCATTTT.

CDR3 nucleotides: TGTGCCACCAGCAGAATAAGGGCAGGAATTGGAAACACCATATATTTT. Its translation: CATSRIRAGIGNTIYF. The V gene is TRBV15, the J gene TRBJ1-3; the D is unclear. The ends were cut back, 2 bases at V and 3 bases at J, with 14 bases in the middle. Germline V CDR1 and CDR2: LNHNV, YYDKDF (reference sequence). This CDR3 spans 16 amino acids. Filled out from reference TRBV15 and TRBJ1-3, the complete variable domain reads DAMVIQNPRYQVTQFGKPVTLSCSQTLNHNVMYWYQQKSSQAPKLLFHYYDKDFNNEADTPDNFQSRRPNTSFCFLDIRSPGLGDTAMYLCATSRIRAGIGNTIYFGEGSWLTVV.

The chain couples TRBV5-8 to TRBJ2-3, with 7 bases identical to TRBD2. CDR1 SGHTS and CDR2 YDEGEE come from the germline V gene. Trimming took 1 base from V and 5 from J; bases not matched to a gene: 7. CDR3 length: 15 amino acids. CDR3 protein: CASSLFLAARDTQYF. Written as DNA, the CDR3 is TGTGCCAGCAGCTTGTTTCTAGCGGCAAGAGATACGCAGTATTTT. The full variable domain, rest sourced from reference TRBV5-8 and TRBJ2-3, is EAGVTQSPTHLIKTRGQQATLRCSPISGHTSVYWYQQALGLGLQFLLWYDEGEERNRGNFPPRFSGRQFPNYSSELNVNALELEDSALYLCASSLFLAARDTQYFGPGTRLTVL.

The chain employs TRBV29-1 and TRBJ1-1; D is undetermined. V dropped 5 bases and J dropped 1 base, with 17 bases sitting between them. This CDR3 has 15 residues. Germline assignment: CDR1 SQVTM and CDR2 ANQGSEA. The DNA for the CDR3 is TGCAGCGTTCCCAACGGAGTGTGGCAGAACACTGAAGCTTTCTTT. Encoded protein: CSVPNGVWQNTEAFF.

This clone was recorded only once. The rearrangement joins TRBV28 to TRBJ1-3; 8 bases map to TRBD1. After removal of 8 bases from V and 4 bases from J, the junction contained 4 bases not matched to a gene. Germline CDR1 is MDHEN and CDR2 is SYDVKM. CDR3 size: 13 residues. The CDR3: CASRTGLGNTIYF. The CDR3 region has the DNA TGTGCCAGCCGGACAGGGTTGGGAAACACCATATATTTT.

The rearrangement links TRBV30 to TRBJ2-5; TRBD2 is a possible D gene (7 bases). This CDR3 has 14 amino acids. The V gene's germline CDR1 is GTSNPN and CDR2 SVGIG (reference sequence). Deletions cut 5 bases from V and 2 bases from J, with 15 bases between. CDR3 sequence reads: CAWGGLAVQETQYF. The DNA for the CDR3 is TGTGCCTGGGGGGGGCTAGCGGTACAAGAGACCCAGTACTTC.

This clone was picked up a small number of times. The rearrangement uses TRBV4-1 and TRBJ1-5; tentative D call: TRBD1 (5 bases). V lost 1 base and J lost 7, with 11 bases in between. Germline V gene lookup returns CDR1 MGHRA and CDR2 YSYEKL. This CDR3 region has 14 residues. CDR3 sequence: CASSQAVWDQPQHF. CDR3 nucleotide sequence: TGCGCCAGCAGCCAAGCTGTCTGGGACCAGCCCCAGCATTTT.

The rearrangement links TRBV19 to TRBJ1-5, with D unresolved. Germline V gene lookup returns CDR1 LNHDA and CDR2 SQIVND (reference sequence). This CDR3 has 16 amino acids. Trimming took 5 bases from V and 2 from J, leaving 16 bases between them. CDR3 residues: CASSDRVSAGNQPQHF. The CDR3 DNA reads as TGTGCCAGTAGTGACCGCGTATCTGCAGGCAATCAGCCCCAGCATTTT.

V and J are TRBV28 and TRBJ2-3; D unclear. The CDR3 contains 13 residues. The ends were cut back, 6 bases at V and 2 bases at J, with 9 bases in the middle. Germline CDR1 is MDHEN and CDR2 is SYDVKM. CDR3 DNA: TGTGCCAGCAGCTCGACTTTCACAGATACGCAGTATTTT. Translated, it gives CASSSTFTDTQYF.

The rearrangement joins TRBV11-3 to TRBJ1-1; no definite D call. Trimming pared 1 base from V and 0 bases from J, leaving 6 bases between. This CDR3 region has 14 residues. The germline gives CDR1 SGHNT, CDR2 YENEEA. As DNA, the CDR3 is TGTGCCAGCAGCTTAGGCCCAGTGAACACTGAAGCTTTCTTT. Encoded protein: CASSLGPVNTEAFF.

The J gene is TRBJ2-1, the V gene TRBV7-9; weak D call: TRBD2 (5 bases). V was shortened by 1 base and J by 6 bases, with 13 bases between the two germline ends. CDR1 is SEHNR and CDR2 is FQNEAQ in the germline V gene (reference sequence). The CDR3 consists of 15 residues. CDR3 loop: CASSLGRRKGNEQFF. The DNA of the CDR3 is TGTGCCAGCAGCTTAGGGAGGCGGAAGGGCAATGAGCAGTTCTTC.

The chain links TRBV28 to TRBJ2-7; D not certain. CDR3 size: 13 residues. Trimming left V 4 bases short and J 2 bases short, with 9 bases between. Germline assignment: CDR1 MDHEN and CDR2 SYDVKM. CDR3 amino acids: CASSSPVTYEQYV. In nucleotides, the CDR3 is TGTGCCAGCAGTTCGCCAGTCACCTACGAGCAGTACGTC.

In this sample, this clone turned up once. The chain carries TRBV7-9 and TRBJ1-2; no definite D call. The CDR3 has 13 residues. The V end lost 5 bases, the J end lost 4 bases, and 11 bases lay between the germline ends. Per germline, CDR1 SEHNR and CDR2 FQNEAQ (reference sequence). CDR3 in amino acids: CASSPPYGYGYTF. CDR3 DNA: TGTGCCAGCAGCCCTCCTTACGGCTATGGCTACACCTTC.

The chain combines TRBV11-3 with TRBJ1-5, with 7 bases identical to TRBD1. CDR3 size: 15 residues. Germline CDR1 is SGHNT and CDR2 is YENEEA. V was clipped by 8 bases and J by 4 bases; unmatched bases: 11. This CDR3 is CASPVTGEGNQPQHF. The CDR3 nucleotides are TGTGCCAGCCCCGTTACAGGGGAGGGAAATCAGCCCCAGCATTTT.

The gene calls are TRBV9 and TRBJ2-2, with TRBD2 matching 13 bases. The CDR3 runs 15 residues. V was pared by 3 bases and J by 8 bases, with 4 bases of the junction left unmatched. Germline CDR1 is SGDLS and CDR2 is YYNGEE. As DNA, the CDR3 is TGTGCCAGCAGCGCAACGGGACTAGCGGGAGGGGAGCTGTTTTTT. As protein: CASSATGLAGGELFF. Full variable domain (outside the CDR3, taken from reference TRBV9 and TRBJ2-2): DSGVTQTPKHLITATGQRVTLRCSPRSGDLSVYWYQQSLDQGLQFLIQYYNGEERAKGNILERFSAQQFPDLHSELNLSSLELGDSALYFCASSATGLAGGELFFGEGSRLTVL.

The rearrangement joins TRBV6-5 to TRBJ1-5; D might be TRBD1 (5 bases). Germline-derived CDR1 and CDR2 are MNHEY and SVGAGI. This CDR3 has 14 residues. V dropped 6 bases and J dropped 6 bases, with 15 bases sitting between them. Here the CDR3 DNA reads TGTGCCAGCAGCACAATCCAGGGTTCTCAGCCCCAGCATTTT. Its protein is CASSTIQGSQPQHF.

This clone has just a few counts. This chain joins TRBV29-1 and TRBJ1-4, with a weak D call TRBD1 (6 bases). This CDR3 has 14 amino acids. Per the germline V gene, CDR1 is SQVTM and CDR2 is ANQGSEA. V was clipped by 5 bases and J by 3 bases, with 13 bases between them. CDR3 sequence: CSVKTGSANEKLFF. DNA for the CDR3: TGCAGCGTTAAAACAGGGAGTGCTAATGAAAAACTGTTTTTT.

This rearrangement joins TRBV30 to TRBJ1-2, with D hard to call. The CDR3 extends over 15 amino acids. Germline V CDR1 and CDR2: GTSNPN, SVGIG (reference sequence). The V and J ends lost 2 bases and 2 bases respectively, with 15 bases between them. The CDR3 loop is CAWSLYSDGNYGYTF. In nucleotides, the CDR3 is TGTGCCTGGAGTCTCTACTCCGACGGGAACTATGGCTACACCTTC.

The V and J genes are TRBV7-2 and TRBJ2-3; 11 positions match TRBD2. The CDR3 length is 15 residues. CDR1 SGHTA and CDR2 FQGNSA come from the germline V gene. Trimming took 5 bases from V and 3 from J; bases not matched to a gene: 4. DNA for the CDR3: TGTGCCAGCAGCCGGACTAGCGGGCTAACAGATACGCAGTATTTT. Translated, it gives CASSRTSGLTDTQYF.